One sample yielded the 22 T cell receptor beta chains listed below, sequenced in a study of cytomegalovirus exposure and HLA in healthy donors. A multiplex PCR was run with 60 Vbeta primers and 13 Jbeta primers. Repertoires were generated with immunoSEQ multiplex PCR, while TCRdb's copy carries only in-frame clones and drops some. The sample lists 86,000 or so clones; roughly 80% were seen once. Sequencing was carried out using PBMCs. All receptors come from a woman aged 40 to 49 in good health and CMV-seropositive.

The rearrangement uses TRBV5-4 and TRBJ1-6, with 7 bases identical to TRBD1. Germline assignment: CDR1 SGHNT and CDR2 YYREEE (reference sequence). The V segment lost 4 bases and the J segment 14 bases; nucleotides outside the gene matches: 15. The CDR3 sequence is 15 residues long. The CDR3 DNA follows: TGTGCCAGCAGCCCTGACAGGGAGCTTGGCAGGGCCCTCCACTTT. This sequence encodes CASSPDRELGRALHF.

In its sample, this clone was seen once. The chain combines TRBV6-5 with TRBJ2-5; the match to TRBD2 covers 8 bases. The CDR3 consists of 15 residues. Germline V lookup: CDR1 MNHEY, CDR2 SVGAGI. The V and J ends lost 4 bases and 10 bases, in that order; junction bases with no gene match: 14. The CDR3, as DNA: TGTGCCAGCAGTTCGGACTTCAGGGGCGGGGGGAACCAGTACTTC. The encoded protein is CASSSDFRGGGNQYF.

This chain uses TRBV30 with TRBJ1-6; 9 bases are shared with TRBD1. V was pared by 1 base and J by 10 bases, with 8 bases of the junction left unmatched. Germline assignment: CDR1 GTSNPN and CDR2 SVGIG (reference sequence). The CDR3 extends over 15 amino acids. The CDR3 DNA reads TGTGCCTGGAGTGCACTCGGGACAGGGTTCTCACCCCTCCACTTT. This translates into CAWSALGTGFSPLHF.

The rearrangement uses TRBV7-9 and TRBJ2-7; 9 positions agree with TRBD2. V shed 2 bases and J 1 base; nucleotides not matched to a gene: 3. Germline CDR1 SEHNR, CDR2 FQNEAQ (reference sequence). This CDR3 is 15 amino acids long. CDR3 region: CASSLISGSSYEQYF. As DNA, the CDR3 is TGTGCCAGCAGCTTAATTAGCGGGAGTTCCTACGAGCAGTACTTC.

The table lists this clone with a count of one. The chain links TRBV7-3 to TRBJ1-1; no reliable D call. Germline lookup yields CDR1 SGHTA and CDR2 FQGTGA. Trimming took off 1 base at V and 4 bases at J, with 7 bases between the two ends. The CDR3 length is 13 residues. CDR3 residues: CASSLNLATEAFF. The CDR3 nucleotides are TGTGCCAGCAGCTTAAACCTGGCCACTGAAGCTTTCTTT.

The rearrangement links TRBV10-2 to TRBJ1-5, with 12 positions matching TRBD1. The CDR3 contains 15 residues. J gave up 7 bases and V 4 bases, and 5 bases lay outside the gene matches. CDR1 WSHSY and CDR2 SAAADI come from the germline V gene. The CDR3 sequence: CASSVGTGGQQPQHF. In DNA form, the CDR3 reads TGCGCCAGCAGTGTGGGGACAGGGGGCCAACAGCCCCAGCATTTT.

This clone was seen more than once but under ten times. V usage is TRBV11-2 and J usage is TRBJ2-1; weak D call: TRBD2 (5 bases). V was trimmed by 3 bases and J by 9 bases, leaving 12 bases between them. Per germline, CDR1 SGHAT and CDR2 FQNNGV. This CDR3 is built from 13 residues. The CDR3 bases are TGTGCCAGCAGCTTGGGCAACGGGGTTGAGCAGTTCTTC. This gives the protein CASSLGNGVEQFF. The variable domain in full, completed from reference TRBV11-2 and TRBJ2-1, reads EAGVAQSPRYKIIEKRQSVAFWCNPISGHATLYWYQQILGQGPKLLIQFQNNGVVDDSQLPKDRFSAERLKGVDSTLKIQPAKLEDSAVYLCASSLGNGVEQFFGPGTRLTVL.

As regards this clone: This CDR3 fails to terminate in the conserved phenylalanine or tryptophan, so it likely reflects a read error. The rearrangement uses TRBV10-3 and TRBJ1-1; TRBD1 agrees at 8 bases. V was pared by 2 bases and J by 1 base, with 0 bases of the junction left unmatched. The CDR3 has 14 amino acids. The germline V gene encodes CDR1 ENHRY and CDR2 SYGVKD. The CDR3 nucleotides are TGTGCCATCAGTGAGGGACAGGGGAACACTGAAGCTTTCGTT. Its translation: CAISEGQGNTEAFV.

This chain connects TRBV19 to TRBJ2-1; the D gene is possibly TRBD1 (5 bases). CDR1 is LNHDA, CDR2 SQIVND, per germline (reference sequence). The germline V and J ends were trimmed by 0 bases and 7 bases, with 13 bases remaining between them. The CDR3 is 15 amino acids. Here the CDR3 DNA reads TGTGCCAGTAGTATAGATCAGGGAAGTCTGAATGAGCAGTTCTTC. This translates into CASSIDQGSLNEQFF.

V is TRBV7-9 and J is TRBJ1-2; TRBD1 matches at 9 bases. Germline V gene sequence: CDR1 SEHNR, CDR2 FQNEAQ (reference sequence). J was trimmed by 7 bases and V by 1 base; bases with no gene match: 4. This CDR3 region has 14 residues. CDR3 DNA: TGTGCCAGCAGCTTAGTTGCGACAGGGGGTGGCTACACCTTC. This codes for CASSLVATGGGYTF.

This clone was seen only a few times. This chain's CDR3 is CASSQVISDRGRHEQYF. The CDR3 bases are TGCGCCAGCAGCCAAGTTATATCGGACAGGGGGCGGCACGAGCAGTACTTC. The V call is TRBV4-3, the J call TRBJ2-7, with 11 bases fitting TRBD1. V shed 1 base and J 5 bases; nucleotides not matched to a gene: 10. The CDR3 length is 17 residues. From germline, CDR1 is LGHNA and CDR2 YSLEER.

The chain links TRBV7-2 to TRBJ2-3; 7 bases are a match to TRBD2. The CDR3 spans 15 residues. The J segment lost 4 bases and the V segment lost 1 base, leaving 5 bases of the junction unmatched. Germline CDR1 SGHTA, CDR2 FQGNSA. The CDR3 spells CASSLEGGMADTQYF. The CDR3 region has the DNA TGTGCCAGCAGCTTAGAGGGAGGGATGGCAGATACGCAGTATTTT. Supplemented by reference TRBV7-2 and TRBJ2-3, the full variable domain reads GAGVSQSPSNKVTEKGKDVELRCDPISGHTALYWYRQSLGQGLEFLIYFQGNSAPDKSGLPSDRFSAERTGGSVSTLTIQRTQQEDSAVYLCASSLEGGMADTQYFGPGTRLTVL.

The CDR3 nucleotides are TGTGCCATCAGTGCGGGGCGGGAGATCAACTGGGAAGCCAACGTCCTGACTTTC. It codes for CAISAGREINWEANVLTF. The V call is TRBV10-3, the J call TRBJ2-6; 7 bases map to TRBD2. In germline, CDR1 is ENHRY, CDR2 SYGVKD. The CDR3 has 18 residues. Trimming removed 4 bases from V and 7 bases from J; junction bases left unmatched: 16.

The chain combines TRBV19 with TRBJ1-2, with TRBD1 matching over 9 bases. CDR3 length: 15 amino acids. The germline V gene encodes CDR1 LNHDA and CDR2 SQIVND (reference sequence). V gave up 2 bases and J gave up 5 bases; unmatched junction bases: 6. The CDR3 loop reads CASSITRDRAYGYTF. In DNA form, the CDR3 reads TGTGCCAGTAGTATAACGCGGGACAGGGCATATGGCTACACCTTC.

The chain links TRBV4-1 to TRBJ2-1; D gene unclear. There are 12 residues in the CDR3. Germline-derived CDR1 and CDR2 are MGHRA and YSYEKL. V lost 0 bases, J lost 9 bases, and 6 bases lay in between. The CDR3 region has the DNA TGCGCCAGCAGCCAAGACTCTCCTGAGCAGTTCTTC. Protein: CASSQDSPEQFF.

This clone turned up a few times. The rearrangement uses TRBV27 and TRBJ2-2; D is perhaps TRBD2 (5 bases). Trimming left V 2 bases short and J 4 bases short, with 5 bases between. The CDR3 contains 13 residues. Germline V gene lookup returns CDR1 MNHEY and CDR2 SMNVEV (reference sequence). The CDR3 here is CASSLGSTGELFF. The CDR3 DNA follows: TGTGCCAGCAGTTTAGGGAGCACCGGGGAGCTGTTTTTT.

This clone was observed a few times. The chain has TRBV6-5 and TRBJ2-2; TRBD2 agrees at 8 bases. The CDR3 loop spans 15 amino acids. J lost 0 bases, V lost 6 bases, and 3 bases had no gene match. Germline-derived CDR1 and CDR2 are MNHEY and SVGAGI. CDR3 sequence (DNA): TGTGCCAGCAGAACTAGCGGATCGAACACCGGGGAGCTGTTTTTT. Amino acid sequence: CASRTSGSNTGELFF.

The CDR3 nucleotides are TGTGCCAGTAAAGCGGACAGCTCCTACAATGAGCAGTTCTTC. Amino acid sequence: CASKADSSYNEQFF. The gene calls are TRBV6-4 and TRBJ2-1; D is perhaps TRBD1 (6 bases). The V gene lost 9 bases and the J gene lost 0 bases, with 12 bases spanning the gap. This CDR3 is built from 14 residues. Germline CDR1 and CDR2: MRHNA and SNTAGT.

This rearrangement joins TRBV9 to TRBJ2-2; D gene uncertain. Germline values: CDR1 SGDLS, CDR2 YYNGEE. V lost 0 bases to trimming and J lost 6 bases, with 9 bases between them. The CDR3 sequence is 14 residues long. In DNA, the CDR3 is TGTGCCAGCAGCGTAGGACAAACCGCCGGGGAGCTGTTTTTT. This codes for CASSVGQTAGELFF.

Here the CDR3 reads CASSSLRTGESSGNTIYF. The CDR3, as DNA: TGTGCCAGCAGCTCCCTCAGGACAGGAGAAAGCTCTGGAAACACCATATATTTT. The chain links TRBV11-2 to TRBJ1-3; 7 positions agree with TRBD1. This CDR3 region has 18 residues. The germline V gene encodes CDR1 SGHAT and CDR2 FQNNGV. Losses at the gene ends were 4 bases for V and 0 bases for J; bases not matched to a gene: 12.

This clone was seen only a few times. The rearrangement uses TRBV4-2 and TRBJ1-2; D may be TRBD1 (6 bases). The CDR3 runs to 14 residues. The germline V gene has CDR1 LGHNA and CDR2 YNFKEQ. Trimming took 0 bases from V and 5 from J, leaving 10 bases between them. In DNA, the CDR3 is TGTGCCAGCAGCCAAGATAAGGGGGAATATGGCTACACCTTC. Its protein product is CASSQDKGEYGYTF.

This clone has just a few counts. The genes are TRBV7-2 and TRBJ2-6; D gene uncertain. The CDR3 has 15 amino acids. The germline V and J ends were trimmed by 5 bases and 1 base, with 9 bases remaining between them. The germline V gene encodes CDR1 SGHTA and CDR2 FQGNSA. The CDR3 sequence: CASSLESSGANVLTF. The CDR3 DNA follows: TGTGCCAGCAGCCTGGAGTCGTCTGGGGCCAACGTCCTGACTTTC.